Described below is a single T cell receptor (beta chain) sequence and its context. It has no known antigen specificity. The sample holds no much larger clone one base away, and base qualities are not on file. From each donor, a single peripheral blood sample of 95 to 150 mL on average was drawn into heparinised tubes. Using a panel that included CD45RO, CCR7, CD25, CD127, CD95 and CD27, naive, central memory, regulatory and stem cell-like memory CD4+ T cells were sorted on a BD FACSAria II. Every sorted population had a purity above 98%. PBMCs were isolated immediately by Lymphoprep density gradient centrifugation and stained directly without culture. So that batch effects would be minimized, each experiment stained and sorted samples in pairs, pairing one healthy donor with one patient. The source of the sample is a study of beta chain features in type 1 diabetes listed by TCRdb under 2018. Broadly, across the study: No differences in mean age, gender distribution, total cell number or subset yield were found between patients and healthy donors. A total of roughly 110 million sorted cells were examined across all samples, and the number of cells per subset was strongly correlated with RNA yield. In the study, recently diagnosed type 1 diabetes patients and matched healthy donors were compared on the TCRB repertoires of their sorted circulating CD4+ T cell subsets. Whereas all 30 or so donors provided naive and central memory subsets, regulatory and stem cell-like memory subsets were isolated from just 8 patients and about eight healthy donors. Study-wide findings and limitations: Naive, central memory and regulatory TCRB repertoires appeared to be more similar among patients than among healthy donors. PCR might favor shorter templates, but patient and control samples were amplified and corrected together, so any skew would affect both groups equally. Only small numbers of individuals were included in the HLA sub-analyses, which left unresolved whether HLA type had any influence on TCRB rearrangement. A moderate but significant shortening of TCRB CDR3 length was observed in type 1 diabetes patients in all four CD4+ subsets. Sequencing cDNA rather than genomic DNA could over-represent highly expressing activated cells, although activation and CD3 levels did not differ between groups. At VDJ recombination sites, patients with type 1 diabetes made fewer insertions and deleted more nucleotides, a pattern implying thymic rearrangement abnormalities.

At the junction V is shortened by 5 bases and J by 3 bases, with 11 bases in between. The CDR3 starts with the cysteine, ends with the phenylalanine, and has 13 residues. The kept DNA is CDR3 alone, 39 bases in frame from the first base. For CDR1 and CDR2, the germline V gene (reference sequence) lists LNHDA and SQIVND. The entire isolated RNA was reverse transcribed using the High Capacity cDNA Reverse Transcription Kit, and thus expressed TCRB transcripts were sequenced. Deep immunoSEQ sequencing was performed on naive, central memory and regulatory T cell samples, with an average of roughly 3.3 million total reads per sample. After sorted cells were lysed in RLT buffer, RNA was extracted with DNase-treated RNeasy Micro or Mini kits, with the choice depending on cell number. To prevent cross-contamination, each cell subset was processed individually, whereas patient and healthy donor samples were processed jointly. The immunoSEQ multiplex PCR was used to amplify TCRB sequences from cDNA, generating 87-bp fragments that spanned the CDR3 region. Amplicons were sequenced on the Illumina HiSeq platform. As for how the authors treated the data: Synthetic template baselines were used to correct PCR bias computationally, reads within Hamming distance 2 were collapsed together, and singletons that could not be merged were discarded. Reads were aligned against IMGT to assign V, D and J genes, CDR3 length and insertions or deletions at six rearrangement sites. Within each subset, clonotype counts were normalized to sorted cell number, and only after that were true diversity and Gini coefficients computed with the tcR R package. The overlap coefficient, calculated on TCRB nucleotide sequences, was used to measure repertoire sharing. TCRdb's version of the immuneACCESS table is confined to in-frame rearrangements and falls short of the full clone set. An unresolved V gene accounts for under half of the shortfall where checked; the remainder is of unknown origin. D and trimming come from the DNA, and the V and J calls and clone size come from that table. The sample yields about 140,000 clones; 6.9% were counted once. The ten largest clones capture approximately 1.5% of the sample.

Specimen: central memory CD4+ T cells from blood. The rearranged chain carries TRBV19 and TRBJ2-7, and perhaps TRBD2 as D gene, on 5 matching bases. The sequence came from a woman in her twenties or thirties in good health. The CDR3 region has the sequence CASSRQAGYEQYF. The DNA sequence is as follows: TGTGCCAGTAGTCGTCAGGCGGGCTACGAGCAGTACTTC. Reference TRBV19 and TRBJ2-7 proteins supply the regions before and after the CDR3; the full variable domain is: DGGITQSPKYLFRKEGQNVTLSCEQNLNHDAMYWYRQDPGQGLRLIYYSQIVNDFQKGDIAEGYSVSREKKESFPLTVTSAQKNPTAFYLCASSRQAGYEQYFGPGTRLTVT.